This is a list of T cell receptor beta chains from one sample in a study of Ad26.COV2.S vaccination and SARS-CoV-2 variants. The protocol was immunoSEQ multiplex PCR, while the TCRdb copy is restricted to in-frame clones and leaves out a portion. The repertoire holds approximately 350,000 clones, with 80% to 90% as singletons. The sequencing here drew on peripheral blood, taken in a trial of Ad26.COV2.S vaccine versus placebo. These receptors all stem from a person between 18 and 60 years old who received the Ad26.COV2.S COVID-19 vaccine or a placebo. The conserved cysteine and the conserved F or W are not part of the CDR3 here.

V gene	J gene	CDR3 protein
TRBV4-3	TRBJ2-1	ASSRRLAGGHNEQF
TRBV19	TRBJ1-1	ASTLRAGRKGTEAF
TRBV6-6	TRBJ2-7	ASSGSRTGAEEQY
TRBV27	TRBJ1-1	ASSWSRRDTEAF
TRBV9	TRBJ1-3	ASSHQGGRGNTIY
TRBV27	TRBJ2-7	ASSLKSGQPYEQY
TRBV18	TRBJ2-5	ASQGPGAGTQY
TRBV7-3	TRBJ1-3	ASSPGSGNTIY
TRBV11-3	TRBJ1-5	ASSLGWGPEQPQH
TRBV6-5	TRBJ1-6	ASNTRNSYNSPLH